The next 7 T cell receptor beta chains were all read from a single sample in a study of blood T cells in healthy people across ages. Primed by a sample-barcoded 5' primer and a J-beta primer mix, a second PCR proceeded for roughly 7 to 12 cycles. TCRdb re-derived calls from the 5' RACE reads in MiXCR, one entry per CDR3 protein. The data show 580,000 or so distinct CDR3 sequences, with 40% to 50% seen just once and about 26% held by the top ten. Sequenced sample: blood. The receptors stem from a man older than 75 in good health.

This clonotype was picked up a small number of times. The CDR3 DNA follows: TGTGCCATCAGCCTACTTAAAATCACAGATACGCAGTATTTT. Its translation is CAISLLKITDTQYF. The chain couples TRBV10-3 to TRBJ2-3; no definite D call. The CDR3 runs to 14 residues. The V gene's germline CDR1 is ENHRY and CDR2 SYGVKD. V was clipped by 6 bases and J by 2 bases, with 12 bases between them.

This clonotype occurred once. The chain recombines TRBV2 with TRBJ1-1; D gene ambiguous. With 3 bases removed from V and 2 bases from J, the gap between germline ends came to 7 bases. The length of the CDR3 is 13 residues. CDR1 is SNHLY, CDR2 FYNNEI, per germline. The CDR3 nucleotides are TGTGCCAGCAGTGACGCGGATAACACTGAAGCTTTCTTT. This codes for CASSDADNTEAFF.

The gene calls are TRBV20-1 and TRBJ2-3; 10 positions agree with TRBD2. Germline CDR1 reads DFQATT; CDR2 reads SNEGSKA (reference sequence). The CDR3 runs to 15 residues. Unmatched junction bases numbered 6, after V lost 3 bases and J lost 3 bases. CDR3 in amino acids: CSASGAGGRTDTQYF. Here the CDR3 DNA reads TGCAGTGCTAGTGGAGCGGGGGGGCGGACAGATACGCAGTATTTT.

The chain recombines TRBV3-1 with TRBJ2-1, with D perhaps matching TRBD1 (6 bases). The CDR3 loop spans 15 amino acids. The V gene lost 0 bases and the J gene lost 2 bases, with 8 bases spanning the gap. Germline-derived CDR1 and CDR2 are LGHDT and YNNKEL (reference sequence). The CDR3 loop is CASSQDRDTYNEQFF. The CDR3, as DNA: TGTGCCAGCAGCCAAGACCGGGACACCTACAATGAGCAGTTCTTC.

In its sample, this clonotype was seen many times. In nucleotides, the CDR3 is TGTGCCAGCAAACAGGGGGCCGGGGAAAAACTGTTTTTT. Translated, it gives CASKQGAGEKLFF. The chain joins TRBV6-2 or TRBV6-3 to TRBJ1-4; 9 nucleotides line up with TRBD1. Germline trimming cut 7 bases from V and 8 bases from J; bases unmatched to any gene: 5. The germline V gene encodes CDR1 MNHEY and CDR2 SVGEGT. This CDR3 region has 13 residues.

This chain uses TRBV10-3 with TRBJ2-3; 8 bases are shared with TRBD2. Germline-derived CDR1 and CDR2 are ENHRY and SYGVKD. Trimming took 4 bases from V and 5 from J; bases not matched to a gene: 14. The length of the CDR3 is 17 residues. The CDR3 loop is CAISGRGGKIEGDTQYF. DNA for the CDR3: TGTGCCATCAGTGGCCGGGGGGGAAAAATCGAGGGAGATACGCAGTATTTT.

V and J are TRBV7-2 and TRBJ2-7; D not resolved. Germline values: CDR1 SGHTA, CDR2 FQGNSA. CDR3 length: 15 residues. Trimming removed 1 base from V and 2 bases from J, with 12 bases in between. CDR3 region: CASSLGMGSTYEQYF. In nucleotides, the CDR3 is TGTGCCAGCAGCTTAGGCATGGGTTCTACCTACGAGCAGTACTTC.